Listed below are T cell receptor beta chains from one sample, sequenced in a study of blood T cell repertoires in COVID-19. Repertoires were generated with immunoSEQ multiplex PCR, while TCRdb's copy carries only in-frame clones and drops some. The profile shows over 450,000 clones, less than 90% of them singletons. The sample taken for sequencing was peripheral blood. The receptors come from a woman aged 45-60 years with COVID-19, enrolled during active disease. The CDR3 runs from the conserved cysteine through the conserved F or W. A D gene is named only where the DNA matches it firmly. Not all rows give a size; the values are once, few, many and, for expanded clones, a class.

v_gene	j_gene	d_gene	abundance	CDR3aa	CDR3nt
TRBV7-9	TRBJ2-2	-	-	CASSLVQGTGELFF	TGTGCCAGCAGCTTAGTCCAGGGCACCGGGGAGCTGTTTTTT
TRBV3-1/TRBV3-2	TRBJ1-2	TRBD1	once	CASSQATDRGHGYTF	TGTGCCAGCAGCCAAGCGACGGACAGGGGCCATGGCTACACCTTC
TRBV6-2/TRBV6-3	TRBJ2-7	TRBD1	once	CASTPGQGATEQYF	TGTGCCAGCACCCCCGGACAGGGGGCGACTGAGCAGTACTTC
TRBV7-9	TRBJ2-2	TRBD1	-	CASSSTGGNTGELFF	TGTGCCAGCAGCTCGACAGGGGGGAACACCGGGGAGCTGTTTTTT
TRBV4-2	TRBJ2-7	TRBD1	once	CASSRDRDYEQYF	TGTGCCAGCAGCCGGGACAGAGACTACGAGCAGTACTTC
TRBV28	TRBJ2-1	TRBD1	-	CASSGPLGTGVDEQFF	TGTGCCAGCAGCGGTCCGCTCGGGACAGGGGTAGATGAGCAGTTCTTC
TRBV7-7	TRBJ2-3	TRBD1	-	CASSLGTGLTDTQYF	TGTGCCAGCAGCTTAGGGACAGGGCTCACAGATACGCAGTATTTT
TRBV2	TRBJ1-2	TRBD1	-	CASRDRGPSYGYTF	TGTGCCAGCAGGGACAGGGGGCCGTCCTATGGCTACACCTTC
TRBV11-1	TRBJ2-3	-	-	CASSLSHLVFDDTQYF	TGTGCCAGCAGCTTATCGCATCTAGTTTTCGACGATACGCAGTATTTT
TRBV7-2	TRBJ2-7	TRBD1	once	CASSFDRDRSYEQYF	TGTGCCAGCAGCTTCGACAGGGATAGATCCTACGAGCAGTACTTC
TRBV5-8	TRBJ2-7	TRBD1	-	CASSWRTGGEQYF	TGTGCCAGCAGCTGGAGGACAGGGGGCGAGCAGTACTTC
TRBV2	TRBJ2-3	TRBD2	-	CASSASAGSTDTQYF	TGTGCCAGCAGTGCATCAGCGGGGTCCACAGATACGCAGTATTTT
TRBV6-5	TRBJ1-2	TRBD1	-	CASSTGGRYGYTF	TGTGCCAGCAGCACAGGGGGACGCTATGGCTACACCTTC
TRBV27	TRBJ1-2	TRBD1	-	CASSPRGRGRLRGYTF	TGTGCCAGCAGTCCGCGAGGCAGGGGGCGGCTTAGAGGCTACACCTTC
TRBV5-4	TRBJ2-4	-	-	CASSLGAGARRSIQYF	TGTGCCAGCAGCTTGGGGGCAGGGGCGCGGCGAAGCATTCAGTACTTC
TRBV5-1	TRBJ2-1	TRBD2	-	CASSKRSGGYLSSYNEQFF	TGCGCCAGCAGCAAACGTAGCGGGGGTTACCTTAGCTCCTACAATGAGCAGTTCTTC
TRBV5-8	TRBJ2-7	TRBD2	-	CASSYRGGSEQYF	TGTGCCAGCAGCTATCGGGGGGGCTCCGAGCAGTACTTC
TRBV27	TRBJ1-5	-	-	CASSLDPWGRNQPQHF	TGTGCCAGCAGTTTAGACCCGTGGGGCCGGAATCAGCCCCAGCATTTT
TRBV24-1	TRBJ2-2	-	-	CATSDPQGGLNTGELFF	TGTGCCACCAGTGATCCGCAGGGGGGCTTGAACACCGGGGAGCTGTTTTTT
TRBV5-1	TRBJ1-6	-	-	CASRSVQGYSPLHF	TGCGCCAGCAGATCGGTGCAGGGTTATTCACCCCTCCACTTT
TRBV19	TRBJ2-3	TRBD2	-	CASSTPPGSGGEYLTDTQYF	TGTGCCAGTAGTACACCCCCTGGGAGCGGGGGAGAGTACCTAACAGATACGCAGTATTTT
TRBV2	TRBJ1-2	TRBD1	few	CASEGDRVTYGYTF	TGTGCCAGCGAGGGAGACAGGGTTACCTATGGCTACACCTTC
TRBV19	TRBJ2-4	-	once	CASTTTGAVKNIQYF	TGTGCCAGTACCACAACGGGTGCGGTCAAAAACATTCAGTACTTC
TRBV5-1	TRBJ2-2	TRBD2	many	CASSQRKSGSPTGELFF	TGCGCCAGCAGCCAAAGAAAAAGCGGGAGTCCCACCGGGGAGCTGTTTTTT
TRBV6-5	TRBJ2-5	TRBD2	-	CASRYTSGGLQETQYF	TGTGCCAGCAGATACACTAGCGGGGGGTTGCAAGAGACCCAGTACTTC
TRBV9	TRBJ1-3	-	-	CASSFHRALSGNTIYF	TGTGCCAGCAGCTTTCACAGGGCCCTCTCTGGAAACACCATATATTTT
TRBV24-1	TRBJ2-1	TRBD1	-	CATSDSGDRGGDEQFF	TGTGCCACCAGTGATTCCGGGGACAGGGGGGGGGATGAGCAGTTCTTC
TRBV2	TRBJ1-2	-	-	CASTEGNYGYTF	TGTGCCAGCACAGAGGGAAACTATGGCTACACCTTC
TRBV30	TRBJ1-2	-	once	CAWSETGSYGYTF	TGTGCCTGGAGTGAAACAGGGAGCTATGGCTACACCTTC
TRBV24-1	TRBJ1-5	-	-	CATSDAQGFSNQPQHF	TGTGCCACCAGTGATGCCCAGGGATTTAGCAATCAGCCCCAGCATTTT
TRBV6-1	TRBJ1-4	-	few	CASSDGRTTEKLFF	TGTGCCAGCAGTGATGGGAGGACGACTGAAAAACTGTTTTTT
TRBV5-4	TRBJ2-2	-	once	CASSLGGPGTGELFF	TGTGCCAGCAGCTTGGGAGGGCCAGGCACCGGGGAGCTGTTTTTT
TRBV7-9	TRBJ1-5	-	-	CASSKGTGWDNQPQHF	TGTGCCAGCAGCAAAGGAACAGGGTGGGACAATCAGCCCCAGCATTTT
TRBV2	TRBJ1-2	-	-	CASSGGGTYGYTF	TGTGCCAGCAGTGGAGGAGGTACCTATGGCTACACCTTC
TRBV30	TRBJ2-2	-	-	CAWSGSTGELFF	TGTGCCTGGTCGGGGTCGACCGGGGAGCTGTTTTTT
TRBV6-7	TRBJ2-7	TRBD1	once	CASSYATGAPHSYEQYF	TGTGCCAGCAGTTACGCGACAGGGGCCCCACATTCCTACGAGCAGTACTTC
TRBV27	TRBJ2-1	-	-	CASSPSGHSYNEQFF	TGTGCCAGCAGCCCGAGTGGACACTCCTACAATGAGCAGTTCTTC
TRBV2	TRBJ1-6	TRBD1	-	CASSTRGGTGPTPPLHF	TGTGCCAGCAGTACAAGGGGCGGGACAGGACCCACCCCACCCCTCCACTTT
TRBV12-5	TRBJ1-1	-	-	CASGQGIDTEAFF	TGTGCTAGTGGACAGGGTATTGACACTGAAGCTTTCTTT